This entry describes one TCR beta chain. Its antigen is still unknown. No base qualities exist here, and no much larger clone lies one base off it. TCRbeta CDR3 regions were amplified from genomic DNA using the immunoSEQ Assay, a bias-controlled multiplex PCR. On the authors' methods: The number of nucleated cells in each sample was estimated from the amplification of reference gene primers within the assay. To quantify the absolute abundance of each unique TCRbeta CDR3 rearrangement, sequence reads were collapsed and filtered. Productive Simpson clonality was computed per sample as the square root of Simpson's diversity index over productive rearrangements. TCRdb limited this immuneACCESS table to in-frame rearrangements with V and J called. A share of clones is missing; checked studies link under half to unresolved V genes, and the rest is unexplained. V, J and clone size are taken as reported in that table, and D and trimming were inferred from the DNA itself. This sample is represented by 120,000 to 150,000 clones; roughly 84% of them were singletons. The ten largest account for roughly 4.5% of the sample.

This sample is drawn from a study of blood T cell repertoires in COVID-19 (dated by TCRdb to the early 2020s). For the wider study: Collaborator samples came from the United States, Italy and Spain and covered acute and convalescent phases of COVID-19. Nearly every sample came with metadata listing a de-identified subject ID, COVID-19 status, age in years and sex. The dataset comprised deeply sampled blood TCRbeta repertoires from subjects exposed to, actively infected with, or recovered from COVID-19. The prospective study material was composed of cDNA or gDNA derived from T cells, B-cell-depleted T cells, or PBMCs. The repertoires were released in a freely available public database meant as a resource for research on the immune response to SARS-CoV-2. Where HLA class I and class II types were available, the types were taken from metadata supplied by the sample provider, not from assay-based typing. The samples were drawn from two sources: the first 160 participants of the ongoing ImmuneRACE study, and fewer than 1,500 subjects contributed by 6 global collaborators.

Collaborating institutions collected whole blood in K2EDTA tubes following their own protocols. For TCRbeta analysis, collaborators shipped samples in one of three forms: frozen whole blood, isolated PBMCs, or DNA extracted from either of those sample types. Beyond this particular receptor, the publication reports: How much clinical and demographic metadata was included differed by source and by participant, and the metadata was provided uncurated.

The specimen was peripheral blood. The origin of this receptor is a human donor in a cohort sampled during active COVID-19.

The nucleotide sequence is TGTGCCACCAGCGCCTCTTCCGGGACTAGCGGCTACAATGAGCAGTTCTTC. This gives the protein CATSASSGTSGYNEQFF. The chain is made from TRBV15 and TRBJ2-1, and TRBD2 matches 11 of the central bases. CDR1 LNHNV and CDR2 YYDKDF were looked up in the germline V gene (reference sequence). V loses 5 bases at its end and J loses 3 bases; junction bases beyond the gene matches: 9. Reading from cysteine to phenylalanine, the CDR3 counts 17 amino acids. Solely the CDR3 DNA is kept, with 51 bases framed from the first base.